This TCR beta chain is drawn from a study of blood T cell repertoires in COVID-19. Study-wide context: Acute and convalescent COVID-19 samples came from the United States, Italy and Spain.

Using immunoSEQ multiplex PCR, the repertoire was profiled, and TCRdb retains in-frame clones only, with some absent. The profile shows roughly 700,000 clones, over 80% of them singletons. Trimming pared 5 bases from V and 3 bases from J, leaving 15 bases between. CDR3 length equals 15 residues. Germline CDR1 reads LNHDA; CDR2 reads SQIVND (reference sequence). V and J are TRBV19 and TRBJ2-3, with D possibly matching TRBD2 (5 bases). Sequencing was done on a sample of peripheral blood. This clonotype was obtained from a woman aged 18-29 years with acute or convalescent COVID-19. CDR3 coding DNA: TGTGCCAGTAGTGTACGACTAAAAGGGACAGATACGCAGTATTTT. Its protein product is CASSVRLKGTDTQYF.